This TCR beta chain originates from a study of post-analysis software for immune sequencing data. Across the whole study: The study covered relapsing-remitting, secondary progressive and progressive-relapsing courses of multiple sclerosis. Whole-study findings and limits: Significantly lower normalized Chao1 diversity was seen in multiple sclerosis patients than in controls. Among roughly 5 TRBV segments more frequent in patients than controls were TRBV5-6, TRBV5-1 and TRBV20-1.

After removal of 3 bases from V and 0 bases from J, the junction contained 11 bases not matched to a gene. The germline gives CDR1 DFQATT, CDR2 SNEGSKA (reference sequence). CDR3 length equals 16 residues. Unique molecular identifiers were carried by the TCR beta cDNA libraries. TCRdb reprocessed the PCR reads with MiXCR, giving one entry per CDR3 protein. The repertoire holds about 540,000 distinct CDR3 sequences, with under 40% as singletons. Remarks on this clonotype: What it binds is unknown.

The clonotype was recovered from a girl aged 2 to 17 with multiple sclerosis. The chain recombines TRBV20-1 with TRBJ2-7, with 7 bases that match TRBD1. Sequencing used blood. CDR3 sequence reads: CSARGPGTASSYEQYF. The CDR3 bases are TGCAGTGCTAGGGGGCCCGGGACAGCGAGCTCCTACGAGCAGTACTTC.